This TCR beta chain emerged from a study of T-cell memory formation after mild COVID-19. Findings and limits, study-wide: Of the contracting clones, CD4+ ones lay mainly in CM and EM, and CD8+ ones in EMRA. Specificity for SARS-CoV-2 was not confirmed among the second-wave clones peaking on day 37.

It was 5'RACE with constant-segment primers that produced the TCR alpha and TCR beta cDNA libraries, which carried sample barcodes and UMIs. One entry per CDR3 protein, called by TCRdb with MiXCR from the 5' RACE reads. The sample shows 400,000 to 500,000 distinct CDR3 sequences, approximately 25% of them seen only once. The CDR3 contains 14 residues. Germline V gives CDR1 SQVTM, CDR2 ANQGSEA. With 4 bases removed from V and 3 bases from J, the gap between germline ends came to 15 bases. The table lists this clonotype with a few counts. Its antigen is as yet unknown. Sequencing was carried out using PBMCs or a T cell subset sorted from them (not recorded which). The chain links TRBV29-1 to TRBJ1-2; D is unclear. This TCR was sampled from an adult woman who had mild COVID-19 (a few samples of this study predate the infection). Cell type and time point are not known. CDR3 protein: CSVVVPGRDYGYTF. The CDR3 DNA follows: TGCAGCGTTGTGGTCCCAGGAAGAGACTATGGCTACACCTTC.